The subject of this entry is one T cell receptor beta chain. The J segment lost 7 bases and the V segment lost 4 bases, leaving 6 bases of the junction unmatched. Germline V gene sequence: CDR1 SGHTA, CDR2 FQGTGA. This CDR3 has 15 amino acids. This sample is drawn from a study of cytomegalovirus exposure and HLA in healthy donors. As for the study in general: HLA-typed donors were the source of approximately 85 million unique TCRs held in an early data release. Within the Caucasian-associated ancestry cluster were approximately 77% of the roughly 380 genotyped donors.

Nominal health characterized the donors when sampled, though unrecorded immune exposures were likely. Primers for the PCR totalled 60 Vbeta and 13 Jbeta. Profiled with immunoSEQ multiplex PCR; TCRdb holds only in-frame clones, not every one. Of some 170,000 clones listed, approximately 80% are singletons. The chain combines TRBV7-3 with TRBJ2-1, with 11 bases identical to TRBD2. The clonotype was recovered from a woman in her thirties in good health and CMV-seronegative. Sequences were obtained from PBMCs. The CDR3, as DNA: TGTGCCAGCAGCTCGTTGGCTAGCGGGGGGAATGAGCAGTTCTTC. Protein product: CASSSLASGGNEQFF.